The rows below give T cell receptor beta chains drawn from one sample of a study of CD8+CD57+ T cells in acquired aplastic anemia. Each CDR3 protein gets one entry after TCRdb re-called the reads with MiXCR. The table has around 160,000 distinct CDR3 sequences, around 48% seen once. The specimen was sorted CD4+, CD8+, or CD8+CD57+ T cells (not recorded which) from PBMCs. The receptor source for this set is a human donor with aplastic anemia. The CDR3 runs from the conserved cysteine through the conserved F or W. Each record gives: J gene, V gene, CDR3 protein.

J: TRBJ2-3
V: TRBV6-5
CDR3: CASSYNLADPSTDTQYF

J: TRBJ2-7
V: TRBV20-1
CDR3: CSARLDGGYEQYF

J: TRBJ2-7
V: TRBV12-3/TRBV12-4
CDR3: CASSDDRGRLPYEQYF

J: TRBJ1-2
V: TRBV5-5
CDR3: CASSRTGRYGYTF

J: TRBJ1-3
V: TRBV6-1
CDR3: CASSSVEGYGSTIYF

J: TRBJ1-4
V: TRBV5-5
CDR3: CASSLGTNPGNEKLFF

J: TRBJ2-7
V: TRBV5-1
CDR3: CASSEQGAGLINEQYF

J: TRBJ2-5
V: TRBV14
CDR3: CASRPDGVQETQYF

J: TRBJ2-2
V: TRBV9
CDR3: CASSVVPDRELFF

J: TRBJ2-1
V: TRBV24-1
CDR3: CATSDSRWSPGQFF

J: TRBJ2-7
V: TRBV19
CDR3: CASSWTGSYEQYF

J: TRBJ2-2
V: TRBV7-8
CDR3: CASSLGTGRTGELFF

J: TRBJ2-2
V: TRBV20-1
CDR3: CSARGFSTGELFF

J: TRBJ2-7
V: TRBV7-8
CDR3: CASSSDRRYEQYF

J: TRBJ2-7
V: TRBV7-2
CDR3: CASSLLDEQYF

J: TRBJ1-2
V: TRBV29-1
CDR3: CSVLRGGGTEGYTF

J: TRBJ1-3
V: TRBV15
CDR3: CATSRRGGGGNTIYF

J: TRBJ1-4
V: TRBV7-6
CDR3: CASSPTDLRNEKLFF

J: TRBJ2-3
V: TRBV9
CDR3: CASSPGLAGGGSSGTQYF

J: TRBJ2-7
V: TRBV7-3
CDR3: CASSRTASYEQYF

J: TRBJ1-6
V: TRBV10-3
CDR3: CAISAGKGNSPLHF

J: TRBJ2-1
V: TRBV20-1
CDR3: CSVKGVGNEQFF

J: TRBJ2-7
V: TRBV5-1
CDR3: CASSLTGRSYEQYF

J: TRBJ2-3
V: TRBV20-1
CDR3: CSASDRSSTDTQYF

J: TRBJ2-7
V: TRBV20-1
CDR3: CSAADRESSYEQYF

J: TRBJ2-7
V: TRBV7-6
CDR3: CASSLGSGQGNGEQYF

J: TRBJ1-3
V: TRBV30
CDR3: CAGGTGGEGNTIYF

J: TRBJ2-5
V: TRBV7-9
CDR3: CASRGAGRETQYF

J: TRBJ2-1
V: TRBV5-6
CDR3: CASSLVGYNEQFF

J: TRBJ2-3
V: TRBV7-8
CDR3: CASSLDPTRTDTQYF

J: TRBJ2-5
V: TRBV3-1
CDR3: CASSQATSGRAGSETQYF

J: TRBJ2-1
V: TRBV5-4
CDR3: CASRGPGNEQFF